The source of this TCR beta chain is a study of blood T cell repertoires in COVID-19. V was pared by 5 bases and J by 0 bases, with 4 bases of the junction left unmatched. Germline CDR1 SGHNT, CDR2 YYREEE (reference sequence). This CDR3 is built from 14 residues. The table came from immunoSEQ multiplex PCR; TCRdb's copy has only in-frame clones and leaves some out. There are around 94,000 clones in the sample; roughly 80% occur only once, and roughly 4% lies in the top ten. This receptor was identified in a human donor in a cohort sampled during active COVID-19. The sequenced sample consisted of peripheral blood. The V gene is TRBV5-4, the J gene TRBJ2-7; TRBD1 matches 8 bases. The CDR3 here is CASRKDRASYEQYF. CDR3 sequence (DNA): TGTGCCAGCAGAAAGGACAGGGCCTCCTACGAGCAGTACTTC.